This TCR beta chain came from a study of T cell responses to AZD1222 COVID-19 vaccine. Some clones are missing from TCRdb's copy, which holds only in-frame ones; the method was immunoSEQ multiplex PCR. The data show some 120,000 clones, approximately 90% seen once. The CDR3 runs to 17 residues. Germline V gene sequence: CDR1 MDHEN, CDR2 SYDVKM. V trimming: 5 bases; J trimming: 0 bases; junction bases outside the gene matches: 8. This TCR came from an adult who received the AZD1222 COVID-19 vaccine. Sequencing was performed on peripheral blood, taken 28 days after the second AZD1222 dose. This chain uses TRBV28 with TRBJ2-1; 9 bases map to TRBD2. The CDR3 sequence: CASSIVSGRLSYNEQFF. The CDR3 coding sequence is TGTGCCAGCAGTATCGTTAGCGGGAGACTCTCCTACAATGAGCAGTTCTTC.